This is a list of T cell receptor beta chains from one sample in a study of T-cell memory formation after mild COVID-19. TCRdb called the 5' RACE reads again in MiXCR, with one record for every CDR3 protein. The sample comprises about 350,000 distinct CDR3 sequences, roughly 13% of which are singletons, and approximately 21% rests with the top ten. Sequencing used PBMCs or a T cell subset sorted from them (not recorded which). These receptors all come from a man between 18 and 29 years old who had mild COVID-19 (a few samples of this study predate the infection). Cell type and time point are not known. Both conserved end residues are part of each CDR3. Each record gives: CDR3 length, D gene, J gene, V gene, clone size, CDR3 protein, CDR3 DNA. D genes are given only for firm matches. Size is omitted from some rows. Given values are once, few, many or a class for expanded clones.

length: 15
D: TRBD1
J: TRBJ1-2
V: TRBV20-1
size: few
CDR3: CSARDRAGGFYGYTF
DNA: TGCAGTGCTAGAGATCGAGCAGGGGGCTTCTATGGCTACACCTTC

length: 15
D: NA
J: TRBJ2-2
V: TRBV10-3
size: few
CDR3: CAISESNGNTGELFF
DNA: TGTGCCATCAGTGAGTCGAACGGGAACACCGGGGAGCTGTTTTTT

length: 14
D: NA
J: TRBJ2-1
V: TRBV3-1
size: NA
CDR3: CASSQAISYNEQFF
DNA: TGTGCCAGCAGCCAGGCTATCTCCTACAATGAGCAGTTCTTC

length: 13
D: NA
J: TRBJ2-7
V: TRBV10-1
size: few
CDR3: CASSNRVLDEQYF
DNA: TGCGCCAGCAGTAACAGGGTTTTGGACGAGCAGTACTTC

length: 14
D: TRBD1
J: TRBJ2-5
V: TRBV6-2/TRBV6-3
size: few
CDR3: CASRPQGARETQYF
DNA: TGTGCCAGCAGACCTCAGGGGGCTCGAGAGACCCAGTACTTC

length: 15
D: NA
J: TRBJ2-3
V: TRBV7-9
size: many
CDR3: CASSLGDTSTDTQYF
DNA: TGTGCCAGCAGCTTAGGGGACACCTCCACAGATACGCAGTATTTT

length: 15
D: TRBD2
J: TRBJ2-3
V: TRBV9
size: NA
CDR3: CASSTTSGYTDTQYF
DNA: TGTGCCAGCAGCACGACTAGCGGTTACACAGATACGCAGTATTTT

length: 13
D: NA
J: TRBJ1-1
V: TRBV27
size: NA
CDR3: CASSLSEESEAFF
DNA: TGTGCCAGCAGTTTATCCGAGGAATCTGAAGCTTTCTTT

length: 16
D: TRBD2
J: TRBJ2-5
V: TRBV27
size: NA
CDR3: CASKEGTSGGLETQYF
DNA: TGTGCCAGCAAAGAAGGGACTAGCGGGGGGTTAGAGACCCAGTACTTC

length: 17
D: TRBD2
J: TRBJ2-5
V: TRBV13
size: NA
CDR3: CASSLGGLASGDETQYF
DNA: TGTGCCAGCAGCTTAGGCGGGCTCGCTAGCGGGGATGAGACCCAGTACTTC

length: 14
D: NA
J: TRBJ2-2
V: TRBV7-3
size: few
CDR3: CASSFAENTGELFF
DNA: TGTGCCAGCAGCTTTGCGGAGAACACCGGGGAGCTGTTTTTT

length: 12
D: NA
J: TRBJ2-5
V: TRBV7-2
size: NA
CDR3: CASSLVLRDQYF
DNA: TGTGCCAGCAGCTTAGTTTTAAGGGACCAGTACTTC

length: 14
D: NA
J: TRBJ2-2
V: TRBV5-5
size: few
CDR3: CASSLDYPPGELFF
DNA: TGTGCCAGCAGCTTGGACTACCCCCCCGGGGAGCTGTTTTTT

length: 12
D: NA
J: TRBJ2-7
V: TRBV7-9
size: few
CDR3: CASSLTGPEQYF
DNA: TGTGCCAGCAGCTTAACAGGGCCCGAGCAGTACTTC

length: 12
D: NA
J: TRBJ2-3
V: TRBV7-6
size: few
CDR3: CASSPGGGRQYF
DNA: TGTGCCAGCAGCCCTGGGGGGGGCCGGCAGTATTTT

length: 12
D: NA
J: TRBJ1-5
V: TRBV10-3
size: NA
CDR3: CAISDWYQPQHF
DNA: TGTGCCATCAGTGATTGGTATCAGCCCCAGCATTTT

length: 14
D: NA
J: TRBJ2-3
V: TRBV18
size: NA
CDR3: CASSPIGGGDTQYF
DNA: TGTGCCAGCTCACCGATTGGGGGTGGAGATACGCAGTATTTT

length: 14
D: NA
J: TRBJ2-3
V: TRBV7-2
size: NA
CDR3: CASSYREYTDTQYF
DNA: TGTGCCAGCAGCTATCGGGAGTACACAGATACGCAGTATTTT

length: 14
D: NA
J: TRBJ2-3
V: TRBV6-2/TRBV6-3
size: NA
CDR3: CASSYIGIADTQYF
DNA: TGTGCCAGCAGTTATATAGGGATCGCAGATACGCAGTATTTT

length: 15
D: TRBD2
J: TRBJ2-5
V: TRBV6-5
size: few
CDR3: CASHGGGAGQETQYF
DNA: TGTGCCAGCCACGGGGGAGGGGCCGGGCAAGAGACCCAGTACTTC

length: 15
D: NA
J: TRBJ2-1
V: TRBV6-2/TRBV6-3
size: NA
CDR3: CASSYYGGEYNEQFF
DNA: TGTGCCAGCAGTTACTACGGGGGCGAGTACAATGAGCAGTTCTTC

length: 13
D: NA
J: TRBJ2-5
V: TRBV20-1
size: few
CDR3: CSARGLYQETQYF
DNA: TGCAGTGCTAGAGGACTGTACCAAGAGACCCAGTACTTC

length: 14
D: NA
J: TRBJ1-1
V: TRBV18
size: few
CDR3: CASSLGVLNTEAFF
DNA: TGTGCCAGCTCACTCGGGGTCCTGAACACTGAAGCTTTCTTT

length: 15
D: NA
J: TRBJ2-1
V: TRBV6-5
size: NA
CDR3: CASSYAREAYNEQFF
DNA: TGTGCCAGCAGTTACGCCAGGGAGGCCTACAATGAGCAGTTCTTC

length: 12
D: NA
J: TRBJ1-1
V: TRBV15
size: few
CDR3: CATSRDFLGAFF
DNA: TGTGCCACCAGCAGAGATTTTTTGGGGGCTTTCTTT

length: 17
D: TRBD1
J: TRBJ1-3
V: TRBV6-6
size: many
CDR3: CASSYSYRGSSGNTIYF
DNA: TGTGCCAGCAGTTACTCGTACAGGGGGAGCTCTGGAAACACCATATATTTT

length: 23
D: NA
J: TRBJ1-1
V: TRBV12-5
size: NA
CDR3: CASGFFIATSGRAIFESDTEAFF
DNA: TGTGCTAGTGGTTTCTTTATCGCGACGAGTGGCAGGGCGATTTTTGAATCGGACACTGAAGCTTTCTTT